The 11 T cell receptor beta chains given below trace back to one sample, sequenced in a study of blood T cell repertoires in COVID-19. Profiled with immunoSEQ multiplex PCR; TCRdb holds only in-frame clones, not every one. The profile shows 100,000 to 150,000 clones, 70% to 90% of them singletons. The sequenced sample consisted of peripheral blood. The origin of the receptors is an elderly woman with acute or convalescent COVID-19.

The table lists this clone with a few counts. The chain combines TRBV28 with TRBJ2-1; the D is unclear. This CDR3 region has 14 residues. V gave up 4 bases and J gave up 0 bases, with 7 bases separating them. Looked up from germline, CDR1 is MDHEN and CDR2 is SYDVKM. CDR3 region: CASSSTGSYNEQFF. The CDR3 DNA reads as TGTGCCAGCAGTTCAACGGGCTCCTACAATGAGCAGTTCTTC.

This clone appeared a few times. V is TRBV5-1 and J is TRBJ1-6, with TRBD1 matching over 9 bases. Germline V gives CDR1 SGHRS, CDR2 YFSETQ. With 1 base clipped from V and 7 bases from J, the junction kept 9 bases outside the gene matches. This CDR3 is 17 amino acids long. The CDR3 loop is CASSLWGPGQGNSPLHF. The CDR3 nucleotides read TGCGCCAGCAGCTTGTGGGGGCCGGGACAGGGAAATTCACCCCTCCACTTT.

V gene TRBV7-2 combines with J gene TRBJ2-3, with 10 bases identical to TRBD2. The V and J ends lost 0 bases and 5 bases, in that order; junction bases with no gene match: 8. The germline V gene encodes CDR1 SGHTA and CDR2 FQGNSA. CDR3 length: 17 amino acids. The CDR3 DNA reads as TGTGCCAGCAGCTTAGCGTCAGCGGGAGGGATTTTAGATACGCAGTATTTT. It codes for CASSLASAGGILDTQYF.

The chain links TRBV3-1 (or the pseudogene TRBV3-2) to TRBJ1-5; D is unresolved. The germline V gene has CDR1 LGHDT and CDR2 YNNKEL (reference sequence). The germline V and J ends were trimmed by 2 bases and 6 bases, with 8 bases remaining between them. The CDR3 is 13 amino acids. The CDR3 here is CASSQISGQPQHF. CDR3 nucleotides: TGTGCCAGCAGCCAAATCTCCGGTCAGCCCCAGCATTTT.

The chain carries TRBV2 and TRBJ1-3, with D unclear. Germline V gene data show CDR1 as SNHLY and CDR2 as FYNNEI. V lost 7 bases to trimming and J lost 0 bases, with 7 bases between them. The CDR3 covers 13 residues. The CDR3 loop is CASTSVSGNTIYF. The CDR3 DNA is TGTGCCAGCACCAGCGTCTCTGGAAACACCATATATTTT. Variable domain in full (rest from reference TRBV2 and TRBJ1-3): EPEVTQTPSHQVTQMGQEVILRCVPISNHLYFYWYRQILGQKVEFLVSFYNNEISEKSEIFDDQFSVERPDGSNFTLKIRSTKLEDSAMYFCASTSVSGNTIYFGEGSWLTVV.

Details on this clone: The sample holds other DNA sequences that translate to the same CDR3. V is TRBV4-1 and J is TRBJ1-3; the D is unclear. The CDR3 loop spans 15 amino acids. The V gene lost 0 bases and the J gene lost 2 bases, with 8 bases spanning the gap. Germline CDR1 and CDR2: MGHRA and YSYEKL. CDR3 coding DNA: TGCGCCAGCAGCCAAGACGGAGGGCCTGGAAACACCATATATTTT. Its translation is CASSQDGGPGNTIYF.

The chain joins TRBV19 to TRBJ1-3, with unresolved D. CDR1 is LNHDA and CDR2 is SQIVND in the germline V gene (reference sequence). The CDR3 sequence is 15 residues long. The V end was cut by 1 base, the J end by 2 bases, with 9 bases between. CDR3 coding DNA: TGTGCCAGTAGTATAGTTTCCCAGACTGGAAACACCATATATTTT. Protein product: CASSIVSQTGNTIYF.

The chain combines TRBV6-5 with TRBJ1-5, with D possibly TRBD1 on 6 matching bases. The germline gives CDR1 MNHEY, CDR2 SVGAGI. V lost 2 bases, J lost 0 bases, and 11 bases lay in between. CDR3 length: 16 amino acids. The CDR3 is CASSYGGLHSNQPQHF. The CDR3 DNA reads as TGTGCCAGCAGTTACGGGGGCCTTCATAGCAATCAGCCCCAGCATTTT.

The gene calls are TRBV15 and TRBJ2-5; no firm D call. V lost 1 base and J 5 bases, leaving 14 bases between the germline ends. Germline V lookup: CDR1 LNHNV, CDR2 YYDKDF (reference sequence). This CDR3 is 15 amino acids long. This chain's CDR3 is CATSRGSTALETQYF. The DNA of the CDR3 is TGTGCCACCAGCAGAGGCTCGACTGCTCTGGAGACCCAGTACTTC.

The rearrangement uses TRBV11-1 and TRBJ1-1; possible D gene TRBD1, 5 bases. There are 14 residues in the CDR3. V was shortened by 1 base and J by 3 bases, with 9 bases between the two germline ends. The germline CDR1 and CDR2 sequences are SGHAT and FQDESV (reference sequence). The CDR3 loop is CASSLVAGDTEAFF. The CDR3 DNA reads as TGTGCCAGCAGCTTAGTTGCGGGGGACACTGAAGCTTTCTTT.

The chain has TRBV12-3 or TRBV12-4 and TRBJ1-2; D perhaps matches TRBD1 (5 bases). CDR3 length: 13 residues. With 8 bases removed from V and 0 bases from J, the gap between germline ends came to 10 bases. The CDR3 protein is CASGGVANYGYTF. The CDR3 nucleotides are TGTGCCAGCGGAGGGGTCGCTAACTATGGCTACACCTTC.